These 31 T cell receptor beta chains were sequenced from one sample in a study of T-cell memory formation after mild COVID-19. TCRdb used MiXCR to reprocess the 5' RACE reads, holding one entry per CDR3 protein. The table lists fewer than 500,000 distinct CDR3 sequences, approximately 25% of them singletons. The sequencing sample was made of PBMCs or a T cell subset sorted from them (not recorded which). These receptors came from an adult woman who had mild COVID-19 (a few samples of this study predate the infection). Cell type and time point are not known.

The chain is built from TRBV24-1 and TRBJ2-7, with TRBD1 matching over 7 bases. This CDR3 comprises 16 residues. Trimming cost V 3 bases and J 3 bases; bases outside gene matches: 10. Per germline, CDR1 KGHDR and CDR2 SFDVKD. CDR3 sequence: CATSDTTGTELYEQYF. CDR3 coding DNA: TGTGCCACCAGTGATACTACCGGGACAGAACTCTACGAGCAGTACTTC.

The genes are TRBV29-1 and TRBJ1-1; D remains unclear. Germline CDR1 and CDR2: SQVTM and ANQGSEA. The length of the CDR3 is 10 residues. With 8 bases removed from V and 3 bases from J, the gap between germline ends came to 7 bases. CDR3 in amino acids: CSFYDTEAFF. CDR3 sequence (DNA): TGCAGCTTCTACGACACTGAAGCTTTCTTT.

Concerning this clonotype: The germline gene is not matched at one end of the junction; a read error may be the cause. V and J are TRBV6-2 or TRBV6-3 and TRBJ2-7; D is ambiguous. The CDR3 runs to 11 residues. Germline loops: CDR1 MNHEY, CDR2 SVGEGT. The CDR3 nucleotides read TGTGCCCGCAGTTACACAGACGAGCAGTACTTC. As protein: CARSYTDEQYF.

The chain has TRBV7-6 and TRBJ1-1; TRBD1 matches 9 bases. In germline, CDR1 is SGHVS, CDR2 FNYEAQ. V shed 5 bases and J 10 bases; nucleotides not matched to a gene: 8. The CDR3 contains 13 residues. CDR3 in DNA: TGTGCCAGCAGCGGAGGACAGGGGAGGAGAGCTTTCTTT. Protein: CASSGGQGRRAFF.

In its sample, this clonotype was seen a few times. The gene calls are TRBV20-1 and TRBJ2-7; possible D gene TRBD2, 6 bases. Germline-derived CDR1 and CDR2 are DFQATT and SNEGSKA (reference sequence). The V end lost 3 bases, the J end lost 6 bases, and 12 bases lay between the germline ends. CDR3 length: 12 amino acids. For the CDR3, the DNA is TGCAGTGCTAGGGAAACTAGCTCCGAGCAGTACTTC. Translated: CSARETSSEQYF.

This clonotype was counted only a few times. The V gene is TRBV5-1, the J gene TRBJ2-5; 14 bases line up with TRBD2. Germline-derived CDR1 and CDR2 are SGHRS and YFSETQ. CDR3 length: 19 amino acids. V gave up 4 bases and J gave up 5 bases; unmatched junction bases: 16. The CDR3 DNA reads TGCGCCAGCAGCGACGGACTAGCGGGAGGCTCAGTCCGTTTCGAGACCCAGTACTTC. Protein sequence: CASSDGLAGGSVRFETQYF.

The chain combines TRBV7-2 with TRBJ1-2; no firm D call. CDR1 is SGHTA, CDR2 FQGNSA, per germline. The CDR3 sequence is 11 residues long. V gave up 3 bases and J gave up 7 bases, with 6 bases separating them. The CDR3 reads CASSFGSGYTF. CDR3 nucleotide sequence: TGTGCCAGCAGCTTTGGCTCTGGCTACACCTTC.

The J gene is TRBJ2-7, the V gene TRBV29-1, with 12 bases identical to TRBD1. The J segment lost 4 bases and the V segment lost 1 base, leaving 5 bases of the junction unmatched. Germline-derived CDR1 and CDR2 are SQVTM and ANQGSEA. The CDR3 sequence is 15 residues long. CDR3 region: CSVEVGQGARYEQYF. The CDR3 DNA is TGCAGCGTTGAAGTGGGACAGGGGGCTCGATACGAGCAGTACTTC.

This sequence joins TRBV5-5 and TRBJ2-6; D may correspond to TRBD1 or TRBD2 (5 bases each). V was pared by 3 bases and J by 2 bases, with 9 bases between. This CDR3 is 15 amino acids long. Germline CDR1 is SGHKS and CDR2 is YYEKEE (reference sequence). The CDR3 loop reads CASSWDPAGANVLTF. As DNA, the CDR3 is TGTGCCAGCAGCTGGGACCCGGCTGGGGCCAACGTCCTGACTTTC.

The table lists this clonotype with a few counts. V is TRBV4-2 and J is TRBJ1-2; possible D gene TRBD1, 6 bases. Germline V gives CDR1 LGHNA, CDR2 YNFKEQ. The V end lost 0 bases, the J end lost 3 bases, and 11 bases lay between the germline ends. CDR3 length: 15 amino acids. CDR3 DNA: TGTGCCAGCAGCCAAGATACCAGGGGTCACTATGGCTACACCTTC. Translation gives CASSQDTRGHYGYTF.

This clonotype was seen more than once but under ten times. The rearrangement joins TRBV4-2 to TRBJ2-1; D unresolved. The CDR3 totals 13 residues. CDR1 is LGHNA and CDR2 is YNFKEQ in the germline V gene. V was clipped by 0 bases and J by 8 bases, with 8 bases between them. The CDR3 DNA is TGTGCCAGCAGCCAAGACCTCTGGGATGAGCAGTTCTTC. Its translation is CASSQDLWDEQFF.

V gene TRBV12-3 or TRBV12-4 combines with J gene TRBJ2-5; D remains ambiguous. V lost 6 bases to trimming and J lost 5 bases, with 10 bases between them. There are 12 residues in the CDR3. In DNA form, the CDR3 reads TGTGCCAGCAGGTACCTTGGGGAGACCCAGTACTTC. This gives the protein CASRYLGETQYF.

J is TRBJ2-5 and V is TRBV20-1, with TRBD1 identical over 9 bases. The V segment lost 3 bases and the J segment 6 bases; nucleotides outside the gene matches: 11. The CDR3 covers 15 residues. Germline CDR1 and CDR2: DFQATT and SNEGSKA (reference sequence). CDR3 residues: CSASPRGDRDQTQYF. For the CDR3, the DNA is TGCAGTGCTAGTCCCCGGGGGGACAGGGATCAGACCCAGTACTTC.

This clonotype was counted a few times. The chain links TRBV7-9 to TRBJ2-2; no definite D call. V dropped 6 bases and J dropped 5 bases, with 10 bases sitting between them. CDR3 length: 13 residues. CDR1 and CDR2 from the germline V gene are SEHNR and FQNEAQ (reference sequence). CDR3 protein: CASRPIGTGELFF. The DNA for the CDR3 is TGTGCCAGCAGACCCATAGGGACCGGGGAGCTGTTTTTT.

This clonotype was counted at least ten times. The chain has TRBV20-1 and TRBJ2-6, with D unclear. Germline CDR1 DFQATT, CDR2 SNEGSKA (reference sequence). The CDR3 is made up of 15 amino acids. The germline V and J ends were trimmed by 0 bases and 2 bases, with 8 bases remaining between them. CDR3: CSAREGGAGANVLTF. As DNA, the CDR3 is TGCAGTGCTAGAGAAGGCGGAGCTGGGGCCAACGTCCTGACTTTC.

The chain is built from TRBV7-9 and TRBJ1-2; D gene ambiguous. This CDR3 has 14 amino acids. Germline CDR1 is SEHNR and CDR2 is FQNEAQ (reference sequence). V was trimmed by 5 bases and J by 5 bases, leaving 15 bases between them. The CDR3 region is CASSGEIRSYGYTF. The DNA of the CDR3 is TGTGCCAGCAGCGGCGAGATCCGCTCATATGGCTACACCTTC.

The gene calls are TRBV4-3 and TRBJ2-1; unclear D gene. Germline lookup yields CDR1 LGHNA and CDR2 YSLEER. Trimming stripped 5 bases from V and 6 bases from J, with 11 bases between. CDR3 length: 13 amino acids. CDR3 amino acids: CASSELTSNEQFF. Here the CDR3 DNA reads TGCGCCAGCAGCGAACTAACCTCCAATGAGCAGTTCTTC.

This clonotype was seen only a few times. At one of its ends the junction is not consistent with the germline gene, which may arise from a read error. The rearrangement links TRBV7-9 to TRBJ1-5, with a weak D call TRBD1 (5 bases). The germline V gene encodes CDR1 SEHNR and CDR2 FQNEAQ (reference sequence). CDR3 length: 12 amino acids. The DNA of the CDR3 is TGTGCCAGCAGCTTAGGGGGACGGCCATCACTCTTT. Translated, it gives CASSLGGRPSLF.

This clonotype was counted only a few times. The J gene is TRBJ2-1, the V gene TRBV5-1, with 9 nucleotides matching TRBD1. The J segment lost 8 bases and the V segment lost 3 bases, leaving 0 bases of the junction unmatched. This CDR3 contains 12 residues. Germline V gene sequence: CDR1 SGHRS, CDR2 YFSETQ. This CDR3 reads CASSWTGDEQFF. The CDR3 nucleotides read TGCGCCAGCAGCTGGACAGGGGATGAGCAGTTCTTC.

This clonotype showed up just once. This chain joins TRBV2 and TRBJ2-1, with D possibly being TRBD1 or TRBD2 (6 bases each). Trimming pared 4 bases from V and 3 bases from J, leaving 19 bases between. This CDR3 is 17 amino acids long. Germline V lookup: CDR1 SNHLY, CDR2 FYNNEI. The CDR3 here is CASSVGGPRRRYNEQFF. CDR3 sequence (DNA): TGTGCCAGCAGTGTTGGGGGGCCGAGGCGGCGCTACAATGAGCAGTTCTTC.

The genes are TRBV7-9 and TRBJ2-5; D gene unclear. Germline loops: CDR1 SEHNR, CDR2 FQNEAQ (reference sequence). CDR3 length equals 13 residues. The V and J ends lost 4 bases and 5 bases respectively, with 11 bases between them. The CDR3 nucleotides are TGTGCCAGCAGCTCCTCGTTGAGGGAGACCCAGTACTTC. This codes for CASSSSLRETQYF.

This clonotype was counted a few times. One end of the junction fails to match germline, which may point to a read error. The chain uses TRBV7-7 and TRBJ1-4; D might be TRBD1 (5 bases). Germline V gene data show CDR1 as SSHAT and CDR2 as FNYEAQ (reference sequence). The length of the CDR3 is 14 residues. CDR3 loop: CASSPGPGPEKLFF. The DNA for the CDR3 is TGTGCTAGCAGCCCCGGGCCGGGGCCTGAAAAACTGTTTTTT.

This clonotype was seen a handful of times. The chain employs TRBV20-1 and TRBJ2-2; possible D gene TRBD2, 6 bases. CDR1 is DFQATT and CDR2 is SNEGSKA in the germline V gene (reference sequence). V dropped 0 bases and J dropped 6 bases, with 14 bases sitting between them. This CDR3 has 15 residues. The CDR3 spells CSARDLTGVAGELFF. CDR3 nucleotides: TGCAGTGCTAGAGATCTAACGGGAGTGGCCGGGGAGCTGTTTTTT.

This clonotype turned up a few times. The chain recombines TRBV24-1 with TRBJ2-2; perhaps TRBD2 as D (6 bases). The CDR3 is 15 amino acids. Per the germline V gene, CDR1 is KGHDR and CDR2 is SFDVKD. Trimming cost V 0 bases and J 5 bases, with 9 bases left between them. CDR3 bases: TGTGCCACCAGTGATTTGAGGAGGGAAACCGGGGAGCTGTTTTTT. This translates into CATSDLRRETGELFF.

This clonotype occurred a few times. The V gene is TRBV7-9, the J gene TRBJ2-4; D might be TRBD1 (5 bases). The CDR3 loop spans 13 amino acids. Germline V gene lookup returns CDR1 SEHNR and CDR2 FQNEAQ (reference sequence). The ends were cut back, 3 bases at V and 5 bases at J, with 8 bases in the middle. The CDR3 DNA reads as TGTGCCAGCAGCTTGGCAGGGCAAAACATTCAGTACTTC. Translating gives CASSLAGQNIQYF.

This clonotype was seen a few times. The chain uses TRBV6-5 and TRBJ1-2; D gene uncertain. Trimming took off 0 bases at V and 5 bases at J, with 16 bases between the two ends. Germline V lookup: CDR1 MNHEY, CDR2 SVGAGI. This CDR3 has 16 residues. This chain's CDR3 is CASSYSHVGGLYGYTF. The CDR3 nucleotides are TGTGCCAGCAGTTACTCCCACGTTGGCGGGTTGTATGGCTACACCTTC.

This clonotype was detected only a few times. The chain combines TRBV6-2 or TRBV6-3 with TRBJ2-1; TRBD2 aligns across 10 bases. The CDR3 has 14 amino acids. Germline CDR1 and CDR2: MNHEY and SVGEGT. V shed 4 bases, J shed 8 bases, and the junction held 5 bases outside the gene matches. The CDR3: CASSSSGSFHEQFF. The CDR3 nucleotides read TGTGCCAGCAGTTCTAGCGGGAGTTTCCATGAGCAGTTCTTC.

The chain employs TRBV7-8 and TRBJ1-1; TRBD1 is a possible D gene (6 bases). CDR1 SGHVS and CDR2 FQNEAQ come from the germline V gene. V lost 5 bases and J lost 6, with 22 bases in between. The CDR3 consists of 16 residues. This CDR3 reads CASSPTLASGGAEAFF. In nucleotides, the CDR3 is TGTGCCAGCAGCCCCACTCTCGCCAGCGGGGGCGCTGAAGCTTTCTTT.

V gene TRBV12-3 or TRBV12-4 combines with J gene TRBJ2-3; TRBD2 is a possible D gene (5 bases). V lost 5 bases to trimming and J lost 14 bases, with 23 bases between them. The CDR3 extends over 14 amino acids. The CDR3 region has the DNA TGTGCCAGCAGTGACCTTCCCGGGAACCCCCGGCCGTATTTT. Residues: CASSDLPGNPRPYF.

This chain joins TRBV4-1 and TRBJ2-7; D is possibly TRBD1 or TRBD2 (5 bases each). Trimming left V 4 bases short and J 0 bases short, with 16 bases between. Germline CDR1 is MGHRA and CDR2 is YSYEKL. The CDR3 sequence is 16 residues long. The CDR3 here is CASSRQGTGPSYEQYF. The CDR3 bases are TGCGCCAGCAGCCGGCAAGGGACGGGACCCTCCTACGAGCAGTACTTC.

The chain couples TRBV20-1 to TRBJ2-1; D gene ambiguous. V lost 3 bases to trimming and J lost 3 bases, with 12 bases between them. The germline V gene has CDR1 DFQATT and CDR2 SNEGSKA (reference sequence). The CDR3 spans 14 residues. The CDR3 DNA sequence: TGCAGTGCTAGGCCCCCGACTGGCTACAATGAGCAGTTCTTC. Translated, it gives CSARPPTGYNEQFF.